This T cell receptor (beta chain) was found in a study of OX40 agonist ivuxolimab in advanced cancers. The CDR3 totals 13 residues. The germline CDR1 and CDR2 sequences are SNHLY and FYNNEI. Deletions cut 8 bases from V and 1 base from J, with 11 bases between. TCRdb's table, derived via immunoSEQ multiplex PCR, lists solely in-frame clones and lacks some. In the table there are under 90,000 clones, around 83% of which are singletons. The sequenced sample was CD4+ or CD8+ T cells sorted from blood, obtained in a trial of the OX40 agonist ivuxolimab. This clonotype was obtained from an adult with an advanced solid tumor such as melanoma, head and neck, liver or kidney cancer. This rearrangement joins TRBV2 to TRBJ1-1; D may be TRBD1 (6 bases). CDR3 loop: CASRDTRNTEAFF. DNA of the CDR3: TGTGCCAGCCGGGACACGAGGAACACTGAAGCTTTCTTT.